A single sample gave rise to the 18 T cell receptor beta chains below, sequenced in a study of blood T cell repertoires in COVID-19. TCRdb's copy holds only in-frame clones and misses some; the assay was immunoSEQ multiplex PCR. The sample shows approximately 71,000 clones, around 84% of them seen only once. The sequenced sample was peripheral blood. Receptors originate from a man in his fifties with acute or convalescent COVID-19.

The chain joins TRBV2 to TRBJ1-5, with D possibly TRBD1 on 6 matching bases. The CDR3 totals 17 residues. Trimming stripped 7 bases from V and 1 base from J, with 20 bases between. Germline CDR1 is SNHLY and CDR2 is FYNNEI. Here the CDR3 reads CASTRGAGGLSNQPQHF. The CDR3 DNA reads as TGTGCCAGCACCCGGGGGGCGGGGGGTTTAAGCAATCAGCCCCAGCATTTT.

This sequence joins TRBV28 and TRBJ2-5; tentatively, D is TRBD2 (5 bases). The CDR3 is 14 amino acids. Between the trimmed V and J ends, which lost 6 bases and 4 bases, there was a span of 15 bases. The V gene's germline CDR1 is MDHEN and CDR2 SYDVKM. CDR3 sequence reads: CASRLGSAGETQYF. CDR3 in DNA: TGTGCCAGCAGGCTCGGCTCCGCGGGAGAGACCCAGTACTTC.

This chain uses TRBV3-1 (or the pseudogene TRBV3-2) with TRBJ2-3; a weak D match, TRBD2 (6 bases). Germline assignment: CDR1 LGHDT and CDR2 YNNKEL (reference sequence). V was cut by 6 bases and J by 0 bases, with 13 bases left in between. The CDR3 contains 15 residues. This chain's CDR3 is CASRTAAGSTDTQYF. In DNA form, the CDR3 reads TGTGCCAGCAGAACGGCGGCGGGAAGCACAGATACGCAGTATTTT.

V gene TRBV5-1 combines with J gene TRBJ2-2; 8 bases agree with TRBD1. This CDR3 comprises 15 residues. V dropped 8 bases and J dropped 6; count of bases not matched to a gene: 12. Germline V gene sequence: CDR1 SGHRS, CDR2 YFSETQ. This CDR3 is CASRPGTGNPGELFF. The CDR3 DNA sequence: TGCGCCAGTCGACCCGGGACAGGTAATCCCGGGGAGCTGTTTTTT.

V and J are TRBV30 and TRBJ2-3; D possibly matches TRBD1 or TRBD2 (5 bases each). In germline, CDR1 is GTSNPN, CDR2 SVGIG (reference sequence). Trimming cost V 8 bases and J 2 bases, with 11 bases left between them. The CDR3 spans 12 residues. The CDR3 reads CAGDRYTDTQYF. CDR3 nucleotide sequence: TGTGCCGGGGACCGCTACACAGATACGCAGTATTTT.

The V call is TRBV5-3, the J call TRBJ1-3; D call uncertain. TRBV5-3 is an open reading frame, and its role is uncertain. The CDR3 contains 15 residues. Trimming removed 0 bases from V and 0 bases from J, with 7 bases in between. CDR3 sequence: CARSLVWSSGNTIYF. Written as DNA, the CDR3 is TGTGCCAGAAGCTTGGTTTGGAGCTCTGGAAACACCATATATTTT.

The rearrangement joins TRBV7-9 to TRBJ2-7; maybe TRBD1 (7 bases). In germline, CDR1 is SEHNR, CDR2 FQNEAQ (reference sequence). The CDR3 has 16 residues. The V gene lost 5 bases and the J gene lost 0 bases, with 17 bases spanning the gap. The CDR3 sequence: CASSEHRGLLSYEQYF. The CDR3 DNA reads TGTGCCAGCAGCGAGCACAGGGGACTCCTCTCCTACGAGCAGTACTTC.

The gene calls are TRBV7-9 and TRBJ1-5; tentative D call: TRBD1 (6 bases). Trimming pared 6 bases from V and 3 bases from J, leaving 12 bases between. The CDR3 length is 14 residues. CDR1 and CDR2 (germline): SEHNR, FQNEAQ (reference sequence). CDR3 bases: TGTGCCAGCAGTCAAGGACAGCTCAATCAGCCCCAGCATTTT. Translated, it gives CASSQGQLNQPQHF.

The chain recombines TRBV18 with TRBJ2-6; possible D gene TRBD2, 6 bases. CDR3 length equals 16 residues. V was clipped by 3 bases and J by 0 bases, with 9 bases between them. CDR1 and CDR2 from the germline V gene are KGHSH and LQKENI. The CDR3 loop is CASSPLGGSGANVLTF. The CDR3 region has the DNA TGTGCCAGCTCACCGCTCGGGGGCTCTGGGGCCAACGTCCTGACTTTC.

V is TRBV20-1 and J is TRBJ2-1; D is perhaps TRBD1 (6 bases). The CDR3 is 11 amino acids. The germline V and J ends were trimmed by 3 bases and 9 bases, with 9 bases remaining between them. Germline-derived CDR1 and CDR2 are DFQATT and SNEGSKA (reference sequence). The DNA for the CDR3 is TGCAGTGCTAGGGGACAAAGTGAGCAGTTCTTC. Amino acids: CSARGQSEQFF.

V usage is TRBV5-5 and J usage is TRBJ1-3; the D is unclear. The CDR3 has 16 amino acids. V lost 0 bases and J lost 0, with 10 bases in between. CDR1 is SGHKS, CDR2 YYEKEE, per germline (reference sequence). The CDR3 reads CASSLAAGSSGNTIYF. The CDR3 DNA follows: TGTGCCAGCAGCTTGGCCGCGGGTAGCTCTGGAAACACCATATATTTT.

This clone appeared once. CDR3 DNA: TGTGCCAGCAGCATTGGACAGGGGGGGAGGATGAACACTGAAGCTTTCTTT. Encoded protein: CASSIGQGGRMNTEAFF. V and J are TRBV13 and TRBJ1-1; the match to TRBD1 covers 10 bases. CDR1 is PRHDT, CDR2 FYEKMQ, per germline (reference sequence). This CDR3 region has 17 residues. Trimming cost V 5 bases and J 0 bases; bases outside gene matches: 9.

This clone was observed once. The chain is built from TRBV7-6 and TRBJ2-2; the match to TRBD2 covers 9 bases. Losses at the gene ends were 5 bases for V and 7 bases for J; bases not matched to a gene: 11. Per the germline V gene, CDR1 is SGHVS and CDR2 is FNYEAQ. The CDR3 is made up of 16 amino acids. For the CDR3, the DNA is TGTGCCAGCAGCCTCATCCCCCTAGCGGGGATCGGGGAGCTGTTTTTT. Translated: CASSLIPLAGIGELFF.

This rearrangement joins TRBV7-9 to TRBJ2-7; D is uncertain. The ends were cut back, 3 bases at V and 5 bases at J, with 8 bases in the middle. CDR3 length: 12 amino acids. CDR1 is SEHNR, CDR2 FQNEAQ, per germline (reference sequence). CDR3 in DNA: TGTGCCAGCAGCTTCAGGCAGGACGAGCAGTACTTC. The encoded protein is CASSFRQDEQYF.

This CDR3 is CASSWWARGTGELFF. CDR3 coding DNA: TGTGCCAGCAGCTGGTGGGCGCGTGGCACCGGGGAGCTGTTTTTT. The rearrangement links TRBV7-9 to TRBJ2-2; no definite D call. The CDR3 contains 15 residues. Trimming removed 4 bases from V and 4 bases from J, with 13 bases in between. Germline CDR1 and CDR2: SEHNR and FQNEAQ (reference sequence).

This CDR3 is CAISEGLAGGPPQQYF. CDR3 bases: TGTGCCATCAGTGAAGGACTAGCGGGAGGGCCTCCCCAGCAGTACTTC. The chain carries TRBV10-3 and TRBJ2-7, with 15 positions matching TRBD2. Germline lookup yields CDR1 ENHRY and CDR2 SYGVKD. After removal of 3 bases from V and 8 bases from J, the junction contained 8 bases not matched to a gene. The CDR3 extends over 16 amino acids.

The chain couples TRBV7-9 to TRBJ2-1; 9 bases match TRBD2. V lost 5 bases and J lost 7; bases outside the gene matches: 12. Germline assignment: CDR1 SEHNR and CDR2 FQNEAQ (reference sequence). This CDR3 has 16 residues. CDR3 DNA: TGTGCCAGCAGCCCGGCTTTAGCGGGAGTGATAAATGAGCAGTTCTTC. Translated: CASSPALAGVINEQFF.

The gene calls are TRBV11-2 and TRBJ1-2, with D tentatively TRBD1 (5 bases). The CDR3 loop spans 11 amino acids. Trimming cost V 5 bases and J 8 bases, with 9 bases left between them. Germline V gene data show CDR1 as SGHAT and CDR2 as FQNNGV. The CDR3 bases are TGTGCCAGCAGCCTAGGGGCCGGCTACACCTTC. Translated: CASSLGAGYTF.